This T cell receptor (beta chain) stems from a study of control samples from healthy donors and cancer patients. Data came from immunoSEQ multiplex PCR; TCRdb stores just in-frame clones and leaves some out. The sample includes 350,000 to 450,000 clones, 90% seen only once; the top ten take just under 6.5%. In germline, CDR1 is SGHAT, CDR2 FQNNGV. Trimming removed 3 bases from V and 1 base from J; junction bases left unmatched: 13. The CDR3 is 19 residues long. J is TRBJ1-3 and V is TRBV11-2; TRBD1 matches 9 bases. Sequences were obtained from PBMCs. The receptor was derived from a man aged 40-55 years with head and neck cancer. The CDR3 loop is CASSFYRGQSGSSGNTIYF. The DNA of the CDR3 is TGTGCCAGCAGCTTCTACAGGGGGCAGTCCGGGAGTTCTGGAAACACCATATATTTT.